A selection of T cell receptor beta chains follows, all from one sample in a study of Tregs in tolerant kidney transplant recipients. Clones were read by immunoSEQ multiplex PCR, and TCRdb kept only the in-frame ones, dropping some. The table lists tens of thousands of clones, over 75% of them singletons. The specimen was CD4+ T cells from blood (PBMCs), collected 24 months after the transplant. The receptors derive from a human patient who received a combined kidney and bone marrow transplant. The T cells may come from the graft donor. The CDR3 runs from the conserved cysteine through the conserved F or W. Each record gives: clone size, D gene, J gene, V gene, CDR3 protein, CDR3 DNA. D genes are given only for firm matches. Clone size, where shown, is once, few, many, or a class for clones that have expanded.

size: .; D: TRBD1; J: TRBJ1-1; V: TRBV6-1; CDR3: CASCTGGFTEAFF; DNA: TGTGCCAGCTGTACAGGGGGCTTCACTGAAGCTTTCTTT
size: .; D: TRBD1; J: TRBJ2-3; V: TRBV5-1; CDR3: CASSLGPQGDTQYF; DNA: TGCGCCAGCAGCTTGGGTCCACAGGGGGATACGCAGTATTTT
size: .; D: TRBD1; J: TRBJ2-7; V: TRBV19; CDR3: CASSPPYGRGRHYEQYF; DNA: TGTGCCAGTAGTCCCCCCTACGGCAGGGGGCGGCACTACGAGCAGTACTTC
size: .; D: TRBD1; J: TRBJ2-7; V: TRBV18; CDR3: CASSRTGTGAYEQYF; DNA: TGTGCCAGCTCCCGAACCGGGACAGGGGCCTACGAGCAGTACTTC
size: .; D: .; J: TRBJ1-4; V: TRBV7-6; CDR3: CASSFGPTVSTNEKLFF; DNA: TGTGCCAGCAGCTTCGGACCGACAGTATCAACTAATGAAAAACTGTTTTTT
size: .; D: .; J: TRBJ2-3; V: TRBV18; CDR3: CASSPTGLTDTQYF; DNA: TGTGCCAGCTCACCAACAGGGCTCACAGATACGCAGTATTTT
size: .; D: .; J: TRBJ2-5; V: TRBV2; CDR3: CASSRLLETQYF; DNA: TGTGCCAGCAGCCGACTGTTGGAGACCCAGTACTTC
size: .; D: TRBD1; J: TRBJ2-3; V: TRBV27; CDR3: CASSSTYPYQGADDTQYF; DNA: TGTGCCAGCAGTTCCACCTACCCGTATCAGGGGGCAGATGATACGCAGTATTTT
size: .; D: TRBD1; J: TRBJ1-1; V: TRBV18; CDR3: CASSPGTATEAFF; DNA: TGTGCCAGCTCACCAGGGACAGCGACTGAAGCTTTCTTT
size: .; D: .; J: TRBJ2-1; V: TRBV9; CDR3: CASSVGGLFSHEQFF; DNA: TGTGCCAGCAGCGTAGGAGGGCTATTCAGCCATGAGCAGTTCTTC
size: .; D: .; J: TRBJ1-1; V: TRBV30; CDR3: CAWSVGADFEAFF; DNA: TGTGCCTGGAGTGTAGGGGCAGATTTTGAAGCTTTCTTT
size: .; D: .; J: TRBJ2-1; V: TRBV6-1; CDR3: CASSEYLGRFEQFF; DNA: TGTGCCAGCAGTGAATATCTGGGCCGGTTTGAGCAGTTCTTC
size: .; D: TRBD2; J: TRBJ2-5; V: TRBV5-1; CDR3: CASSFTGTSGGWGLETQYF; DNA: TGCGCCAGCAGCTTTACCGGGACTAGCGGGGGATGGGGTTTGGAGACCCAGTACTTC
size: .; D: .; J: TRBJ2-3; V: TRBV6-6; CDR3: CASSYGGTDTQYF; DNA: TGTGCCAGCAGTTACGGAGGCACAGATACGCAGTATTTT
size: .; D: .; J: TRBJ1-5; V: TRBV9; CDR3: CASSVGQGYQPQHF; DNA: TGTGCCAGCAGCGTAGGGCAGGGGTATCAGCCCCAGCATTTT
size: .; D: .; J: TRBJ2-7; V: TRBV2; CDR3: CASMLGRPSYEQYF; DNA: TGTGCCAGCATGCTTGGGCGCCCCTCCTACGAGCAGTACTTC
size: few; D: TRBD2; J: TRBJ2-7; V: TRBV27; CDR3: CASSYRLAGGPNHEQYF; DNA: TGTGCCAGCAGTTATAGACTAGCGGGGGGGCCAAATCACGAGCAGTACTTC
size: .; D: .; J: TRBJ2-2; V: TRBV9; CDR3: CASSPSVAGELFF; DNA: TGTGCCAGCAGCCCTTCAGTGGCCGGGGAGCTGTTTTTT
size: .; D: .; J: TRBJ1-2; V: TRBV9; CDR3: CASSVSGANYGYTF; DNA: TGTGCCAGCAGCGTATCAGGGGCGAACTATGGCTACACCTTC
size: .; D: .; J: TRBJ2-7; V: TRBV29-1; CDR3: CSVSGVIDEQYF; DNA: TGCAGCGTTTCGGGGGTCATCGACGAGCAGTACTTC
size: .; D: .; J: TRBJ2-1; V: TRBV11-3; CDR3: CASSLGGLDYNEQFF; DNA: TGTGCCAGCAGCTTAGGGGGACTCGACTACAATGAGCAGTTCTTC
size: .; D: .; J: TRBJ1-2; V: TRBV7-9; CDR3: CASSLATQGGGYGYTF; DNA: TGTGCCAGCAGCTTAGCAACCCAGGGAGGGGGCTATGGCTACACCTTC
size: once; D: .; J: TRBJ2-7; V: TRBV6-1; CDR3: CASSSDWGSYEQYF; DNA: TGTGCCAGCAGTTCGGACTGGGGCTCCTACGAGCAGTACTTC
size: .; D: TRBD2; J: TRBJ2-5; V: TRBV7-2; CDR3: CASSLARGSGRYREYF; DNA: TGTGCCAGCAGCTTAGCACGGGGTAGCGGGAGGTATCGGGAGTACTTC
size: .; D: TRBD1; J: TRBJ2-7; V: TRBV5-1; CDR3: CASSLDRGPGEQYF; DNA: TGCGCCAGCAGCTTAGACAGGGGTCCGGGAGAGCAGTACTTC
size: .; D: TRBD1; J: TRBJ1-2; V: TRBV4-3; CDR3: CASSRAGGAENYGYTF; DNA: TGCGCCAGCAGCCGGGCAGGGGGCGCGGAAAACTATGGCTACACCTTC
size: .; D: TRBD1; J: TRBJ2-7; V: TRBV11-2; CDR3: CASNPLGQGYEQYF; DNA: TGTGCCAGCAACCCCTTGGGACAGGGTTACGAGCAGTACTTC
size: .; D: TRBD1; J: TRBJ2-6; V: TRBV28; CDR3: CASSATPGQGGSGANVLTF; DNA: TGTGCCAGCAGTGCAACTCCGGGACAGGGGGGGTCTGGGGCCAACGTCCTGACTTTC
size: .; D: TRBD1; J: TRBJ1-1; V: TRBV19; CDR3: CASSQGAGNTEAFF; DNA: TGTGCCAGTAGTCAGGGGGCTGGAAACACTGAAGCTTTCTTT
size: .; D: .; J: TRBJ1-2; V: TRBV15; CDR3: CATSKSDKNYGYTF; DNA: TGTGCCACCAGCAAGTCCGACAAAAACTATGGCTACACCTTC
size: .; D: .; J: TRBJ1-2; V: TRBV5-5; CDR3: CASSGGGGNYGYTF; DNA: TGTGCCAGCAGCGGAGGCGGGGGGAACTATGGCTACACCTTC
size: few; D: TRBD1; J: TRBJ2-5; V: TRBV11-3; CDR3: CASSRRTGGDETQYF; DNA: TGTGCCAGCAGCCGAAGGACAGGGGGCGATGAGACCCAGTACTTC
size: .; D: .; J: TRBJ1-4; V: TRBV13; CDR3: CASNLGGTNEKLFF; DNA: TGTGCCAGCAACCTAGGCGGAACTAATGAAAAACTGTTTTTT
size: .; D: TRBD1; J: TRBJ1-4; V: TRBV11-3; CDR3: CASSLTGKLFF; DNA: TGTGCCAGCAGCCTGACAGGGAAACTGTTTTTT
size: .; D: TRBD1; J: TRBJ1-2; V: TRBV27; CDR3: CASSSSGGYGYTF; DNA: TGTGCCAGCAGTTCCTCAGGGGGCTATGGCTACACCTTC
size: .; D: TRBD2; J: TRBJ2-7; V: TRBV4-2; CDR3: CASSRGAGGTLIFGEQYF; DNA: TGTGCCAGCAGCCGAGGAGCGGGGGGGACCCTTATTTTCGGCGAGCAGTACTTC
size: .; D: TRBD1; J: TRBJ2-3; V: TRBV13; CDR3: CASSPLMGQGSDTQYF; DNA: TGTGCCAGCAGCCCCCTTATGGGACAGGGGTCAGATACGCAGTATTTT
size: .; D: .; J: TRBJ1-1; V: TRBV28; CDR3: CASSLPRGQRTMNTEAFF; DNA: TGTGCCAGCAGCCTGCCTCGAGGACAGCGAACAATGAACACTGAAGCTTTCTTT
size: .; D: .; J: TRBJ1-5; V: TRBV19; CDR3: CASQSRGNWQPQHF; DNA: TGTGCCAGCCAAAGCCGGGGAAATTGGCAGCCCCAGCATTTT
size: .; D: TRBD1; J: TRBJ1-4; V: TRBV7-9; CDR3: CASSARQGSSNEKLFF; DNA: TGTGCCAGCAGCGCTAGACAGGGATCGTCTAATGAAAAACTGTTTTTT
size: .; D: TRBD1; J: TRBJ2-3; V: TRBV5-6; CDR3: CASSLAGQTQYF; DNA: TGTGCCAGCAGCTTGGCGGGACAGACGCAGTATTTT
size: .; D: TRBD1; J: TRBJ2-7; V: TRBV23-1; CDR3: CASSQLRRTGRPYEQYF; DNA: TGCGCCAGCAGTCAATTAAGAAGGACAGGGAGACCCTACGAGCAGTACTTC
size: once; D: .; J: TRBJ1-6; V: TRBV28; CDR3: CASSFAGLNNSPLHF; DNA: TGTGCCAGCAGTTTTGCAGGGTTAAATAATTCACCCCTCCACTTT
size: .; D: TRBD2; J: TRBJ2-7; V: TRBV9; CDR3: CASSEGTSGGLYSYEQYF; DNA: TGTGCCAGCAGCGAGGGGACTAGCGGGGGGCTTTACTCCTACGAGCAGTACTTC
size: .; D: .; J: TRBJ2-7; V: TRBV5-1; CDR3: CASSLGQFSEQYF; DNA: TGCGCCAGCAGCTTGGGACAGTTTTCCGAGCAGTACTTC
size: .; D: .; J: TRBJ1-6; V: TRBV28; CDR3: CASIPGGYSYNSPLHF; DNA: TGTGCCAGCATCCCGGGGGGGTACTCCTATAATTCCCCCCTCCACTTT
size: .; D: TRBD1; J: TRBJ1-2; V: TRBV14; CDR3: CASSQAGGDSNYGYTF; DNA: TGTGCCAGCAGCCAAGCAGGGGGTGATTCGAACTATGGCTACACCTTC
size: .; D: TRBD1; J: TRBJ1-6; V: TRBV5-4; CDR3: CASSSDPTGDRGSSPLHF; DNA: TGTGCCAGCAGCTCCGACCCGACGGGAGACAGGGGAAGTTCACCCCTCCACTTT
size: .; D: .; J: TRBJ1-2; V: TRBV11-2; CDR3: CASSFVGGSGVYYGYTF; DNA: TGTGCCAGCAGCTTCGTCGGTGGATCGGGGGTTTACTATGGCTACACCTTC
size: few; D: TRBD1; J: TRBJ2-2; V: TRBV7-6; CDR3: CASSLTGGAGTGELFF; DNA: TGTGCCAGCAGCTTGACAGGGGGCGCGGGCACCGGGGAGCTGTTTTTT